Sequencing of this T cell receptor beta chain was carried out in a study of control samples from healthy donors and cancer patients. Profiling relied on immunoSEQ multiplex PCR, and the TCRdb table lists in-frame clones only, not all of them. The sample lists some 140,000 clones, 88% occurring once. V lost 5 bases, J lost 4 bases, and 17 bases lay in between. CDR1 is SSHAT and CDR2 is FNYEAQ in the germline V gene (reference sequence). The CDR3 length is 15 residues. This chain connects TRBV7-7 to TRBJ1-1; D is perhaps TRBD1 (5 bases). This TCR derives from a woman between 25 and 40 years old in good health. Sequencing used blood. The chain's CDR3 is CASSPAGTRSTEAFF. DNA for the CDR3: TGTGCCAGCAGCCCAGCCGGGACCCGCTCCACTGAAGCTTTCTTT.